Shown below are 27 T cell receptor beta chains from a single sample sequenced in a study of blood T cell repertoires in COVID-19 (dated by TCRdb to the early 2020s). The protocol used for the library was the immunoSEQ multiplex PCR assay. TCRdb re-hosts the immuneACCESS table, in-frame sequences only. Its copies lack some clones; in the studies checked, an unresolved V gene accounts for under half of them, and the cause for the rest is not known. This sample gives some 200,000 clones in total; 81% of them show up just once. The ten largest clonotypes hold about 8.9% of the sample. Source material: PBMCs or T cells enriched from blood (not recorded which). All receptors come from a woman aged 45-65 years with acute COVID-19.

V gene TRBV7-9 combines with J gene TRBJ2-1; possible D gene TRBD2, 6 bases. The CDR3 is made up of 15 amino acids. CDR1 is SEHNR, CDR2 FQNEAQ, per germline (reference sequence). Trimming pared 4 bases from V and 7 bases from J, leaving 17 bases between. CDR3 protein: CASSSFYGRGNEQFF. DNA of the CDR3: TGTGCCAGCAGCTCGTTCTACGGGAGAGGTAATGAGCAGTTCTTC.

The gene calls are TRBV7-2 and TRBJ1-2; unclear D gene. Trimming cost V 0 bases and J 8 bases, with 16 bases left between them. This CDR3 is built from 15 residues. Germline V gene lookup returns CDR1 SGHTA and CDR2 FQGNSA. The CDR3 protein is CASSLALRVLVGYTF. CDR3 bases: TGTGCCAGCAGCTTAGCATTGCGGGTCTTAGTAGGCTACACCTTC.

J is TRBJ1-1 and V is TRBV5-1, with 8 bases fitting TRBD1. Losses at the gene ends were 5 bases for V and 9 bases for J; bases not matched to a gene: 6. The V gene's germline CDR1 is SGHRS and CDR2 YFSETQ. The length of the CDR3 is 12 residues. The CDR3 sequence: CASSTGQDKAFF. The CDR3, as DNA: TGCGCCAGCAGTACGGGACAGGATAAAGCTTTCTTT.

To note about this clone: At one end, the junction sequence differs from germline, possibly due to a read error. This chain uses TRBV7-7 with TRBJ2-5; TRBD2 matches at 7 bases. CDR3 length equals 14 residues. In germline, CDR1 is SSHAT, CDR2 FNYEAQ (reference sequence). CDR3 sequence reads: CASSASTSGGTQYF. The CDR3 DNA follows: TGTGCTAGCAGCGCAAGTACCTCGGGAGGGACCCAGTACTTC.

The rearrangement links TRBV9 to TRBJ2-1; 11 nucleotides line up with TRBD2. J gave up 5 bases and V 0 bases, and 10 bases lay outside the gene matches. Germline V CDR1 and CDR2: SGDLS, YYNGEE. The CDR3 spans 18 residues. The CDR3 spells CASSVVLGATSGNNEQFF. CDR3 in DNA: TGTGCCAGCAGCGTAGTGCTTGGGGCGACTAGCGGGAACAATGAGCAGTTCTTC.

The CDR3 here is CASSLDRGTYNEQFF. In DNA form, the CDR3 reads TGTGCCAGCAGCTTAGACAGGGGGACCTACAATGAGCAGTTCTTC. The chain has TRBV7-2 and TRBJ2-1; 8 bases are a match to TRBD1. The V gene end was trimmed by 1 base and the J gene end by 2 bases; junction bases not matched to a gene: 1. Per the germline V gene, CDR1 is SGHTA and CDR2 is FQGNSA. The CDR3 consists of 15 residues. Full variable domain (missing parts from reference TRBV7-2 and TRBJ2-1): GAGVSQSPSNKVTEKGKDVELRCDPISGHTALYWYRQSLGQGLEFLIYFQGNSAPDKSGLPSDRFSAERTGGSVSTLTIQRTQQEDSAVYLCASSLDRGTYNEQFFGPGTRLTVL.

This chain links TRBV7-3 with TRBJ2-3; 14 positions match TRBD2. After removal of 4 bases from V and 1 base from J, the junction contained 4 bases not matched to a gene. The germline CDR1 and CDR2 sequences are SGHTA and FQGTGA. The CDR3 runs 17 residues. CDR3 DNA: TGTGCCAGCAGCTGGGGACTAGCGGGAGTAGGCACAGATACGCAGTATTTT. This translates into CASSWGLAGVGTDTQYF.

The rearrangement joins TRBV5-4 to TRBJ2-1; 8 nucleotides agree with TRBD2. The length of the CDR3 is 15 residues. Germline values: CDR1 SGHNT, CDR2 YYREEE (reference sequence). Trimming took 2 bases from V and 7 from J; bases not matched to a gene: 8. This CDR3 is CASSFLASGRNEQFF. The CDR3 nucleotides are TGTGCCAGCAGCTTTTTGGCTAGCGGGCGGAATGAGCAGTTCTTC.

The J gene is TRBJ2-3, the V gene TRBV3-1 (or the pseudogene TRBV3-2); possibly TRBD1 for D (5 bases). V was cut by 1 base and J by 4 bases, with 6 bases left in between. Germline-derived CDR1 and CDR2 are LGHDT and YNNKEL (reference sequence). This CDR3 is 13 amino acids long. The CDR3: CASSQGGADTQYF. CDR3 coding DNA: TGTGCCAGCAGCCAAGGGGGCGCAGATACGCAGTATTTT.

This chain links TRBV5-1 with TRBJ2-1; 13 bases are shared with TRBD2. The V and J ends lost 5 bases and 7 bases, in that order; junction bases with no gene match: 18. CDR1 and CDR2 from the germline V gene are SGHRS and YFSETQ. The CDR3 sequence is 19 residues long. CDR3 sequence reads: CASSFANLRTSGSENEQFF. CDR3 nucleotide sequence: TGCGCCAGCAGTTTCGCCAACCTTCGGACTAGCGGGAGTGAGAATGAGCAGTTCTTC.

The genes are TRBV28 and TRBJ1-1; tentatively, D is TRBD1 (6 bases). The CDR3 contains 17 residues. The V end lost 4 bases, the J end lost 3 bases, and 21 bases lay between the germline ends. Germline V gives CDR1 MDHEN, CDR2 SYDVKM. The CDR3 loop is CASSSTSTGTSDTEAFF. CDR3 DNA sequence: TGTGCCAGCAGTTCTACCTCAACAGGGACGTCGGACACTGAAGCTTTCTTT. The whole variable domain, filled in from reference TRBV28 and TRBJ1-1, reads DVKVTQSSRYLVKRTGEKVFLECVQDMDHENMFWYRQDPGLGLRLIYFSYDVKMKEKGDIPEGYSVSREKKERFSLILESASTNQTSMYLCASSSTSTGTSDTEAFFGQGTRLTVV.

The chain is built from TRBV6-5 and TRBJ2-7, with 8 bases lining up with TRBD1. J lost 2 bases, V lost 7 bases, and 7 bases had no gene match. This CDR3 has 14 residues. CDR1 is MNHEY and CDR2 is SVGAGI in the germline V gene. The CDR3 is CASIEGQAAYEQYF. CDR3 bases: TGTGCCAGCATAGAGGGACAGGCGGCCTACGAGCAGTACTTC.

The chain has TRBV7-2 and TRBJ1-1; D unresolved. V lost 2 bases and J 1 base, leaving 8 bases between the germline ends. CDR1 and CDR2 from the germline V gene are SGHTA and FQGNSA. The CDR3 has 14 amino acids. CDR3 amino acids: CASSLHSSNTEAFF. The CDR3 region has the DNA TGTGCCAGCAGCTTACACTCCTCGAACACTGAAGCTTTCTTT.

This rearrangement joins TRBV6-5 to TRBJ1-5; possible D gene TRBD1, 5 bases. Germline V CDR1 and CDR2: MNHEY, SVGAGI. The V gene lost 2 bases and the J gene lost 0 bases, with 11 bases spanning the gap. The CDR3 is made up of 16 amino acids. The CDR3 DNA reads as TGTGCCAGCAGTTACGTACAGGATTATAGCAATCAGCCCCAGCATTTT. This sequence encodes CASSYVQDYSNQPQHF.

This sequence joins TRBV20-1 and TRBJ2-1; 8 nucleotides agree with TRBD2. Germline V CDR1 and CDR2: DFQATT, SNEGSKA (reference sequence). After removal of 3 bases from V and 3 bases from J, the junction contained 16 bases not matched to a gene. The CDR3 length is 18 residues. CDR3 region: CSASRLGSGGPSYNEQFF. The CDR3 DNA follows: TGCAGTGCTAGTCGCCTAGGGTCGGGAGGGCCTAGCTACAATGAGCAGTTCTTC.

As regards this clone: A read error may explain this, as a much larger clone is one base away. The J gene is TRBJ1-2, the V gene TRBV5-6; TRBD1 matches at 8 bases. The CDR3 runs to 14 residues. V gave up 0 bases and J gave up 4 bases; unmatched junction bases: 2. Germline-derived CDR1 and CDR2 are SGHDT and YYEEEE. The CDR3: CASSLAGTGYGYTF. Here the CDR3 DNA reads TGTGCCAGCAGCTTGGCCGGGACAGGCTATGGCTACACCTTC.

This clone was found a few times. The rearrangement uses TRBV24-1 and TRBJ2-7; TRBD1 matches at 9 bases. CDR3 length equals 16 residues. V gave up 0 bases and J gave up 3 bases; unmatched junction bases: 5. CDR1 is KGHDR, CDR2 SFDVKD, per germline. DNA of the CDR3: TGTGCCACCAGTGATTTGAACACAGGGGGCGTCTACGAGCAGTACTTC. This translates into CATSDLNTGGVYEQYF.

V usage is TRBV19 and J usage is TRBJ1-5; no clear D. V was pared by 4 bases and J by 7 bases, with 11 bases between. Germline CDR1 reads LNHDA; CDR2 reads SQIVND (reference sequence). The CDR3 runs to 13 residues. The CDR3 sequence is CASSRAYPQPQHF. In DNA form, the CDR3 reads TGTGCCAGTAGTAGGGCTTACCCGCAGCCCCAGCATTTT.

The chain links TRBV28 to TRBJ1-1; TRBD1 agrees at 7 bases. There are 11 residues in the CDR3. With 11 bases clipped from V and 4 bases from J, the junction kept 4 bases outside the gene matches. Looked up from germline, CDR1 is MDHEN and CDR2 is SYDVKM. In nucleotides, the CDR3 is TGTGCCCTACAGGGGACCACTGAAGCTTTCTTT. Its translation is CALQGTTEAFF. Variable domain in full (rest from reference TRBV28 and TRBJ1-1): DVKVTQSSRYLVKRTGEKVFLECVQDMDHENMFWYRQDPGLGLRLIYFSYDVKMKEKGDIPEGYSVSREKKERFSLILESASTNQTSMYLCALQGTTEAFFGQGTRLTVV.

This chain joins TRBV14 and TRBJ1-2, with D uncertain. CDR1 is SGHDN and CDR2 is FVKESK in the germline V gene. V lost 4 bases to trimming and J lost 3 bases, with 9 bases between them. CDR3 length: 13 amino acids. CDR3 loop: CASSPVFDYGYTF. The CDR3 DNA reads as TGTGCCAGCAGCCCAGTCTTCGACTATGGCTACACCTTC.

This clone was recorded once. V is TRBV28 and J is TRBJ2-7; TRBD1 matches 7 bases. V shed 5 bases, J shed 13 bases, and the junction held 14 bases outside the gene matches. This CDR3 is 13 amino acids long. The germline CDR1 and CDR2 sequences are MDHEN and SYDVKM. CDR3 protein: CASSLTTDRVIYF. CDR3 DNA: TGTGCCAGCAGTCTGACTACCGACAGGGTGATTTACTTC.

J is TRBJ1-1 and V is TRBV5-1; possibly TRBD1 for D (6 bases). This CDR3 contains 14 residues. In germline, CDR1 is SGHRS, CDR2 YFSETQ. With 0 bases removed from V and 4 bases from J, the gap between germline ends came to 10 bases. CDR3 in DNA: TGCGCCAGCAGCTTGGTAGGGGGAGTCACTGAAGCTTTCTTT. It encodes CASSLVGGVTEAFF. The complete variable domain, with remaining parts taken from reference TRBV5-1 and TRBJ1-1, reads KAGVTQTPRYLIKTRGQQVTLSCSPISGHRSVSWYQQTPGQGLQFLFEYFSETQRNKGNFPGRFSGRQFSNSRSEMNVSTLELGDSALYLCASSLVGGVTEAFFGQGTRLTVV.

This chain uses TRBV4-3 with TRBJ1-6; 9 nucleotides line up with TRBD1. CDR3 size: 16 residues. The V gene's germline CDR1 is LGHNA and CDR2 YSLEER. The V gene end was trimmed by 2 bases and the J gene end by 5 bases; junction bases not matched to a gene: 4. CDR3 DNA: TGCGCCAGCAGCCAATCACGGGACAGGGATAATTCACCCCTCCACTTT. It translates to CASSQSRDRDNSPLHF.

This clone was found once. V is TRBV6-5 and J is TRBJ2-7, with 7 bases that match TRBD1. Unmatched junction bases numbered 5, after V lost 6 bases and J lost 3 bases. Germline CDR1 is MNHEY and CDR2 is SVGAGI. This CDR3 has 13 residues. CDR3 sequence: CASRRGQNYEQYF. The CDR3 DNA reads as TGTGCCAGCAGGAGGGGGCAGAACTACGAGCAGTACTTC.

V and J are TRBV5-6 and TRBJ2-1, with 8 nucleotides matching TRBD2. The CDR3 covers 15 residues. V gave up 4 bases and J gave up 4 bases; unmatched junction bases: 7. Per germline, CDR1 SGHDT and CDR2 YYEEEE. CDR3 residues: CASSVGTSWYNEQFF. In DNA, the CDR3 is TGTGCCAGCAGCGTCGGGACTAGTTGGTACAATGAGCAGTTCTTC.

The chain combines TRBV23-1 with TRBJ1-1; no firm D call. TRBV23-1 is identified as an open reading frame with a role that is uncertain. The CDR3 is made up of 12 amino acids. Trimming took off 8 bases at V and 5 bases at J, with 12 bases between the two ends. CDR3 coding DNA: TGCGCCAGCCTTTGGAGACGGACTGAAGCTTTCTTT. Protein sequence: CASLWRRTEAFF.

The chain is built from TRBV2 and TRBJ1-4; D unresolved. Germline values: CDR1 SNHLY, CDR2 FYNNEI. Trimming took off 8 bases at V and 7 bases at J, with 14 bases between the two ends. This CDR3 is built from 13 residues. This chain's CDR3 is CASWSGVLEKLFF. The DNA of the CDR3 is TGTGCCAGCTGGTCCGGAGTACTTGAAAAACTGTTTTTT.